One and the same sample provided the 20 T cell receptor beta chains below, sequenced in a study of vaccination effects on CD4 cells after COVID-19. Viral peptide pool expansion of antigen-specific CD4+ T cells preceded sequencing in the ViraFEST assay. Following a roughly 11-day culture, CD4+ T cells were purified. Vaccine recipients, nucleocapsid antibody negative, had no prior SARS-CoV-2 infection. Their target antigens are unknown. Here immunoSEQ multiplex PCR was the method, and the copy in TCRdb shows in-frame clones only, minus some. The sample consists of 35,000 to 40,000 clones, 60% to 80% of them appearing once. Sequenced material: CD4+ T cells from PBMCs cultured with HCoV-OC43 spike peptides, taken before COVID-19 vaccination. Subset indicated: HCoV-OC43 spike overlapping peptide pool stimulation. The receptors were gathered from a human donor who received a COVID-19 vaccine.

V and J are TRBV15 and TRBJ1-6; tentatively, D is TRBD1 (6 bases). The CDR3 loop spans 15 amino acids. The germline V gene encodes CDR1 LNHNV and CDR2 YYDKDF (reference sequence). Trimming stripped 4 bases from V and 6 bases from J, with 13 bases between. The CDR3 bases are TGTGCCACCAGCATCGAGCAGGGGCGTAATTCACCCCTCCACTTT. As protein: CATSIEQGRNSPLHF.

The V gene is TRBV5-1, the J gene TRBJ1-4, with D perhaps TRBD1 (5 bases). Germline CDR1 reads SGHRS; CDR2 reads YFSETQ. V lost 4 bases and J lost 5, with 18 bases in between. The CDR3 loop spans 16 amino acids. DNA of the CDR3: TGCGCCAGCAGCCCCGTGGGGGGGACCCAAAATGAAAAACTGTTTTTT. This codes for CASSPVGGTQNEKLFF.

The CDR3 loop is CASSQGVETQYF. CDR3 DNA sequence: TGTGCCAGCAGCCAAGGAGTGGAGACCCAGTACTTC. The V and J genes are TRBV3-1 (or the pseudogene TRBV3-2) and TRBJ2-5, with D unclear. Germline-derived CDR1 and CDR2 are LGHDT and YNNKEL (reference sequence). Between the trimmed V and J ends, which lost 1 base and 5 bases, there was a span of 5 bases. The CDR3 loop spans 12 amino acids.

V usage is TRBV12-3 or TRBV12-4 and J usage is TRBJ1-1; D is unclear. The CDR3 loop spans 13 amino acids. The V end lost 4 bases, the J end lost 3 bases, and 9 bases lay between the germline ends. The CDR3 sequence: CASSSQPDTEAFF. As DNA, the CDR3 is TGTGCCAGCAGTTCGCAACCAGACACTGAAGCTTTCTTT.

The CDR3 spells CAFSGGPNEKLFF. The CDR3 DNA follows: TGTGCCTTTTCAGGGGGGCCTAATGAAAAACTGTTTTTT. This chain links TRBV30 with TRBJ1-4; TRBD1 matches at 7 bases. Germline V CDR1 and CDR2: GTSNPN, SVGIG (reference sequence). Trimming removed 7 bases from V and 3 bases from J; junction bases left unmatched: 5. The CDR3 loop spans 13 amino acids.

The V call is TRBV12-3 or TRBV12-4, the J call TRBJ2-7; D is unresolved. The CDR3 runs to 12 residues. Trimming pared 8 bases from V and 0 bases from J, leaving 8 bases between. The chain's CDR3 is CASCNHSYEQYF. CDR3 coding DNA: TGTGCCAGCTGCAACCACTCCTACGAGCAGTACTTC.

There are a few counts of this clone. CDR3 DNA: TGCGCCAGCAGCCCGGACAGTAACACCGGGGAGCTGTTTTTT. Translation gives CASSPDSNTGELFF. The chain couples TRBV5-1 to TRBJ2-2; D might be TRBD1 (6 bases). V lost 4 bases and J lost 2, with 9 bases in between. This CDR3 is 14 amino acids long. The V gene's germline CDR1 is SGHRS and CDR2 YFSETQ. The whole variable domain, remainder taken from reference TRBV5-1 and TRBJ2-2, is KAGVTQTPRYLIKTRGQQVTLSCSPISGHRSVSWYQQTPGQGLQFLFEYFSETQRNKGNFPGRFSGRQFSNSRSEMNVSTLELGDSALYLCASSPDSNTGELFFGEGSRLTVL.

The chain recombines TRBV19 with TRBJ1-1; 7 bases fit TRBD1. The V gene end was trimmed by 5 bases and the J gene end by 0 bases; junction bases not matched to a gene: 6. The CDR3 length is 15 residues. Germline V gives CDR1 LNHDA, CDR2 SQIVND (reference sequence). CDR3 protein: CASSPADRLNTEAFF. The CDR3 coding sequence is TGTGCCAGTAGTCCCGCGGACAGGTTGAACACTGAAGCTTTCTTT.

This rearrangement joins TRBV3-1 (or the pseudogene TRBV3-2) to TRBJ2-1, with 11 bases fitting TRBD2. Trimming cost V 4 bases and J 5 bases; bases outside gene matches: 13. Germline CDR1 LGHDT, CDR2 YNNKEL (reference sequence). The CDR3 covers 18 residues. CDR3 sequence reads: CASSPTPGLAANNNEQFF. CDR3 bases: TGTGCCAGCAGCCCGACCCCGGGACTAGCGGCGAATAACAATGAGCAGTTCTTC.

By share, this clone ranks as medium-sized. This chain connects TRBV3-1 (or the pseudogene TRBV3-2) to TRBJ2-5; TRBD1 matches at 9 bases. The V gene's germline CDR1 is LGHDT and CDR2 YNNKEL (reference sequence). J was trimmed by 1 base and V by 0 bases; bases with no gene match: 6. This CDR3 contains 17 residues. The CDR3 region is CASSQDLLTGGQETQYF. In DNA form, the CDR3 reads TGTGCCAGCAGCCAAGATCTTCTGACAGGGGGCCAAGAGACCCAGTACTTC.

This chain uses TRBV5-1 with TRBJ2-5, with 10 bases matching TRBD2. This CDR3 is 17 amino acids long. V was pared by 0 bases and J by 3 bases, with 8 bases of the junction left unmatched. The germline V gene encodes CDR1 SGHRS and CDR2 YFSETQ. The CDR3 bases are TGCGCCAGCAGCTTGGTATTAGCGGGGGGTCCGGAAGAGACCCAGTACTTC. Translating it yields CASSLVLAGGPEETQYF.

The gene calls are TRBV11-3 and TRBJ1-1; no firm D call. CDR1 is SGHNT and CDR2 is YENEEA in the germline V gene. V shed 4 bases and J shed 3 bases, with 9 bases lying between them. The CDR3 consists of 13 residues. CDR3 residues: CASSSWVDTEAFF. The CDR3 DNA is TGTGCCAGCAGCTCCTGGGTGGACACTGAAGCTTTCTTT.

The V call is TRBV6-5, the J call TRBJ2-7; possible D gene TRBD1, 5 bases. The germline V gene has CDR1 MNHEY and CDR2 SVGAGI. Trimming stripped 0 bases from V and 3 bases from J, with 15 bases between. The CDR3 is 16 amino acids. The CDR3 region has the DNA TGTGCCAGCAGTTACTCGTACAGGCCACGCTACTACGAGCAGTACTTC. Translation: CASSYSYRPRYYEQYF.

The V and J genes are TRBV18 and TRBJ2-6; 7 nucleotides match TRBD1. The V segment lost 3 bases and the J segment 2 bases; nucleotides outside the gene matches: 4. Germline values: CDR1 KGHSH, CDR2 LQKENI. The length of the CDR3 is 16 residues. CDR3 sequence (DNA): TGTGCCAGCTCACCGTCTCAGGGGGCTGGGGCCAACGTCCTGACTTTC. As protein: CASSPSQGAGANVLTF.

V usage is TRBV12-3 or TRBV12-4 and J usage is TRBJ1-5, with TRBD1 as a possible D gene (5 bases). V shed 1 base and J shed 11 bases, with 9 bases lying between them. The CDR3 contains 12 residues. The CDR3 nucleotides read TGTGCCAGCAGTTTAGGGTTCAGGGCCCAGCATTTT. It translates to CASSLGFRAQHF.

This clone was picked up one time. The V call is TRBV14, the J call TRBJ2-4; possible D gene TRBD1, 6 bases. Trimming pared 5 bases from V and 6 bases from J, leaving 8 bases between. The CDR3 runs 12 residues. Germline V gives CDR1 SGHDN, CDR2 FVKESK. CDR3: CASSVGGNIQYF. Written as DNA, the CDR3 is TGTGCCAGCAGCGTAGGGGGAAACATTCAGTACTTC.

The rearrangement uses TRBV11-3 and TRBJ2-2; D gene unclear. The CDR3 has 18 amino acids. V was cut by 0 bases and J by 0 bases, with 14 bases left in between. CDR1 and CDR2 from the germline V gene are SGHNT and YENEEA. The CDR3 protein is CASSLDQSGSANTGELFF. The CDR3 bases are TGTGCCAGCAGCTTAGATCAATCCGGCAGCGCGAACACCGGGGAGCTGTTTTTT.

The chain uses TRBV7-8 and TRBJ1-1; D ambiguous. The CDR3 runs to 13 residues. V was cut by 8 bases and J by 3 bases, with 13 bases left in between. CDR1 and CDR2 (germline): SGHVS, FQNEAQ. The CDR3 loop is CASGPMSDTEAFF. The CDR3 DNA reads TGTGCCAGCGGACCCATGTCCGACACTGAAGCTTTCTTT.

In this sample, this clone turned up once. CDR3 in DNA: TGTGCCAGCAGCCAAGAGTTCAGCTCCTACGAGCAGTACTTC. Protein sequence: CASSQEFSSYEQYF. V usage is TRBV3-1 (or the pseudogene TRBV3-2) and J usage is TRBJ2-7; D call uncertain. The V gene lost 0 bases and the J gene lost 0 bases, with 6 bases spanning the gap. Germline-derived CDR1 and CDR2 are LGHDT and YNNKEL (reference sequence). The CDR3 loop spans 14 amino acids.

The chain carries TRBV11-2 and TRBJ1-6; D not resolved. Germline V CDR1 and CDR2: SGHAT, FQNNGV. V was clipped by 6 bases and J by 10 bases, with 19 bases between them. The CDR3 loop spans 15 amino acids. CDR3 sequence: CASSHSNTGRSPLHF. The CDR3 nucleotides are TGTGCCAGCAGTCACTCCAATACCGGCAGATCACCCCTCCACTTT. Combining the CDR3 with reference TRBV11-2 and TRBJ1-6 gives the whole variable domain EAGVAQSPRYKIIEKRQSVAFWCNPISGHATLYWYQQILGQGPKLLIQFQNNGVVDDSQLPKDRFSAERLKGVDSTLKIQPAKLEDSAVYLCASSHSNTGRSPLHFGNGTRLTVT.